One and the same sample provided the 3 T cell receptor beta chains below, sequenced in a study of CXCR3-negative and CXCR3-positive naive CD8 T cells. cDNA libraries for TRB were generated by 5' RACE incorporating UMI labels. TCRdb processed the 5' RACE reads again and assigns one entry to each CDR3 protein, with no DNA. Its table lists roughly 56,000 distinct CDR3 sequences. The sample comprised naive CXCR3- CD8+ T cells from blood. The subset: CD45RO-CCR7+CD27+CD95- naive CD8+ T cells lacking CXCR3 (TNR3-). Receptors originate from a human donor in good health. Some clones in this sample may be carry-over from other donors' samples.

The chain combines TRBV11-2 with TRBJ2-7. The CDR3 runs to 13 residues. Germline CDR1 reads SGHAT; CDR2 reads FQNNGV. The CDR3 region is CASSQVRSYEQYF. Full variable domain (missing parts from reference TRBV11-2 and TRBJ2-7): EAGVAQSPRYKIIEKRQSVAFWCNPISGHATLYWYQQILGQGPKLLIQFQNNGVVDDSQLPKDRFSAERLKGVDSTLKIQPAKLEDSAVYLCASSQVRSYEQYFGPGTRLTVT.

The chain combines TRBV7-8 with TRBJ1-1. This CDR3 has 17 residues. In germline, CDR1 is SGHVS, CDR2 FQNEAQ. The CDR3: CASTELLDTYMNTEAFF.

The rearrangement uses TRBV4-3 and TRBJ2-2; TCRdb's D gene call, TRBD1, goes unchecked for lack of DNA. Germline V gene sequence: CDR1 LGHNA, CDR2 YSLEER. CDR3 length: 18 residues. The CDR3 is CASSQDPFGNRVTGELFF.